The clone carrying this T cell receptor (beta chain) came up many times. Four PCR rounds used nested alpha and beta constant region primers plus the SP2 primer. Each CDR3 protein gets one entry after TCRdb re-called the UMI-ligation and nested PCR reads with MiXCR. The sample lists about 37,000 distinct CDR3 sequences; about 10% were seen once. This CDR3 contains 13 residues. Per the germline V gene, CDR1 is SGDLS and CDR2 is YYNGEE. With 4 bases removed from V and 4 bases from J, the gap between germline ends came to 10 bases. This entry comes from a study of naive and memory T cell subsets. Treatment described: skin biopsy from PPD injection site in Mantoux-positive individual. An oligonucleotide containing a UMI was ligated to the 3' end of TCR cDNA. Tuberculin skin test biopsies were taken where PPD was injected in Mantoux-positive people. Input was about 1 to 1,100 ng of DNase-treated total RNA without cell sorting.

The sample was skin, taken from a tuberculin skin test site. This sequence was found in an adult in good health. V usage is TRBV9 and J usage is TRBJ2-3; tentatively, D is TRBD2 (6 bases). In DNA, the CDR3 is TGTGCCAGCAGCTCCTCGGGGGCAGATACGCAGTATTTT. Its protein is CASSSSGADTQYF.